A single sample gave rise to the 20 T cell receptor beta chains below, sequenced in a study of CD8+CD57+ T cells in acquired aplastic anemia. Using genomic DNA as the template, TCR beta VDJ and CDR3 profiling was carried out. Each CDR3 protein is one row after TCRdb ran MiXCR on the reads. Altogether about 190,000 distinct CDR3 sequences are present, roughly half being singletons, with the ten largest covering about 9.7%. Patients chosen for sequencing had CD8+CD57+ cells that had expanded, as shown by flow cytometry. Sequenced: sorted CD4+, CD8+, or CD8+CD57+ T cells (not recorded which) from PBMCs. These receptors all come from a human donor with aplastic anemia.

The chain recombines TRBV15 with TRBJ1-4, with no clear D. V was shortened by 0 bases and J by 3 bases, with 8 bases between the two germline ends. CDR1 is LNHNV, CDR2 YYDKDF, per germline (reference sequence). This CDR3 contains 15 residues. CDR3 protein: CATSRDQRPNEKLFF. The CDR3 nucleotides are TGTGCCACCAGCAGAGACCAGAGGCCTAATGAAAAACTGTTTTTT.

This clonotype occurred once. The rearrangement uses TRBV14 and TRBJ1-4; D ambiguous. The CDR3 has 15 amino acids. Between the trimmed V and J ends, which lost 6 bases and 7 bases, there was a span of 18 bases. CDR1 is SGHDN, CDR2 FVKESK, per germline. In nucleotides, the CDR3 is TGTGCCAGCAGTCTAAACCGGGAACAAGGTGAAAAACTGTTTTTT. It yields the protein CASSLNREQGEKLFF.

This clonotype appeared once. This chain connects TRBV15 to TRBJ1-1; D not resolved. The CDR3 extends over 14 amino acids. Trimming cost V 2 bases and J 1 base, with 8 bases left between them. CDR1 and CDR2 from the germline V gene are LNHNV and YYDKDF (reference sequence). Written as DNA, the CDR3 is TGTGCCACCAGCAGAATCCTCCCGAACACTGAAGCTTTCTTT. This gives the protein CATSRILPNTEAFF.

The chain combines TRBV4-1 with TRBJ2-2; weak D call: TRBD1 (5 bases). Germline values: CDR1 MGHRA, CDR2 YSYEKL. The CDR3 spans 17 residues. V lost 1 base and J 4 bases, leaving 16 bases between the germline ends. The CDR3 loop is CASSQVRAQGPTGELFF. CDR3 bases: TGCGCCAGCAGCCAAGTAAGGGCGCAGGGCCCCACCGGGGAGCTGTTTTTT.

This clonotype was observed a few times. The gene calls are TRBV11-2 and TRBJ2-1; the match to TRBD2 covers 11 bases. V lost 5 bases and J lost 7; bases outside the gene matches: 7. Germline values: CDR1 SGHAT, CDR2 FQNNGV. The CDR3 extends over 15 amino acids. CDR3 nucleotide sequence: TGTGCCAGCAGCCGCGAGGGACTAGCGGTTAATGAGCAGTTCTTC. It is translated as CASSREGLAVNEQFF.

This sequence joins TRBV9 and TRBJ2-7; D unclear. Trimming removed 0 bases from V and 3 bases from J, with 13 bases in between. This CDR3 has 15 amino acids. Germline CDR1 reads SGDLS; CDR2 reads YYNGEE. The CDR3 protein is CASSVGAKQHYEQYF. The CDR3 DNA is TGTGCCAGCAGCGTAGGCGCAAAACAACACTACGAGCAGTACTTC.

The rearrangement joins TRBV4-1 to TRBJ2-7; D unresolved. Germline V gives CDR1 MGHRA, CDR2 YSYEKL. The CDR3 is 15 residues long. Trimming pared 2 bases from V and 2 bases from J, leaving 13 bases between. The CDR3 DNA reads TGCGCCAGCAGCCAAAGAGGCCTGGCCGCCTACGAGCAGTACTTC. This codes for CASSQRGLAAYEQYF.

This sequence joins TRBV10-3 and TRBJ2-5, with 7 bases matching TRBD1. The V gene's germline CDR1 is ENHRY and CDR2 SYGVKD. CDR3 length equals 14 residues. Trimming removed 0 bases from V and 4 bases from J; junction bases left unmatched: 2. As DNA, the CDR3 is TGTGCCATCAGTGAGTCAGGGACAGTAGAGACCCAGTACTTC. Translation: CAISESGTVETQYF.

The rearrangement links TRBV7-2 to TRBJ1-6, with D tentatively TRBD1 (6 bases). Germline V gene lookup returns CDR1 SGHTA and CDR2 FQGNSA. The CDR3 covers 14 residues. V was cut by 1 base and J by 6 bases, with 7 bases left in between. In nucleotides, the CDR3 is TGTGCCAGCAGCTTAGGACAGGTTAATTCACCCCTCCACTTT. Its protein is CASSLGQVNSPLHF.

The J gene is TRBJ1-2, the V gene TRBV20-1; no clear D. CDR1 DFQATT and CDR2 SNEGSKA come from the germline V gene (reference sequence). The CDR3 has 13 amino acids. Trimming stripped 5 bases from V and 1 base from J, with 11 bases between. This CDR3 reads CSAPPALNYGYTF. DNA for the CDR3: TGCAGTGCTCCTCCCGCACTTAACTATGGCTACACCTTC.

Note on this clonotype: Sequence at one end of the junction differs from germline and may be a read error. The V call is TRBV10-3, the J call TRBJ1-2; 9 nucleotides match TRBD1. Germline CDR1 ENHRY, CDR2 SYGVKD. The CDR3 consists of 13 residues. The CDR3 sequence is CAIPRTGAYGCTF. The CDR3 DNA follows: TGTGCCATCCCGAGGACAGGGGCCTATGGCTGCACCTTT.

The V call is TRBV19, the J call TRBJ2-1; unclear D gene. Trimming removed 6 bases at V and 7 bases at J, with 13 bases between. CDR3 length: 13 residues. Germline lookup yields CDR1 LNHDA and CDR2 SQIVND (reference sequence). As DNA, the CDR3 is TGTGCCAGTAGACTCGACGGATCGAATGAGCAGTTCTTC. It specifies CASRLDGSNEQFF.

This clonotype has a count of ten or more. This chain joins TRBV4-1 and TRBJ2-1, with TRBD2 matching over 9 bases. V dropped 2 bases and J dropped 7; count of bases not matched to a gene: 3. There are 14 residues in the CDR3. Germline loops: CDR1 MGHRA, CDR2 YSYEKL. The CDR3: CASSQLTSGNEQFF. The CDR3 nucleotides are TGCGCCAGCAGCCAATTAACTAGCGGGAATGAGCAGTTCTTC.

This chain joins TRBV7-9 and TRBJ2-7; 7 bases are shared with TRBD1. CDR1 SEHNR and CDR2 FQNEAQ come from the germline V gene (reference sequence). The CDR3 has 15 residues. Trimming cost V 4 bases and J 1 base; bases outside gene matches: 7. The CDR3 DNA follows: TGTGCCAGCAGCTCTAGGACAGGAGCATCCTACGAGCAGTACTTC. Encoded protein: CASSSRTGASYEQYF.

This clonotype was picked up many times. The V call is TRBV7-2, the J call TRBJ2-1; maybe TRBD1 (5 bases). The germline V gene encodes CDR1 SGHTA and CDR2 FQGNSA. This CDR3 comprises 14 residues. Trimming removed 3 bases from V and 4 bases from J, with 10 bases in between. The DNA of the CDR3 is TGTGCCAGCAGCTTGGCTACAGGATACAATGAGCAGTTCTTC. Translating it yields CASSLATGYNEQFF.

This clonotype was seen just once. A read error is possible here, since a much larger clone lies one base away. The chain couples TRBV11-2 to TRBJ2-1; D is ambiguous. The CDR3 runs to 13 residues. CDR1 and CDR2 from the germline V gene are SGHAT and FQNNGV. For the CDR3, the DNA is TGTACCAGCAGCCTATCTAGCTACAATGAGCAGTTCTTC. Its translation is CTSSLSSYNEQFF.

The chain links TRBV10-1 to TRBJ2-3; 14 positions match TRBD2. Germline V gives CDR1 WNHNN, CDR2 SYGVQD (reference sequence). V lost 10 bases to trimming and J lost 3 bases; unmatched junction nucleotides: 3. CDR3 length: 14 residues. CDR3 residues: CATWTSGRTDTQYF. CDR3 nucleotide sequence: TGCGCCACCTGGACTAGCGGGAGGACAGATACGCAGTATTTT.

The chain uses TRBV10-2 and TRBJ2-7, with 10 nucleotides matching TRBD1. The ends lost 5 bases at V and 4 bases at J; junction bases unmatched: 2. Looked up from germline, CDR1 is WSHSY and CDR2 is SAAADI. This CDR3 is 13 amino acids long. The CDR3 reads CASSWDRGYEQYF. Written as DNA, the CDR3 is TGCGCCAGCAGTTGGGACAGGGGTTACGAGCAGTACTTC.

The chain has TRBV30 and TRBJ1-1; D may be TRBD1 (6 bases). The CDR3 runs to 12 residues. Germline CDR1 and CDR2: GTSNPN and SVGIG (reference sequence). Trimming left V 2 bases short and J 8 bases short, with 12 bases between. The CDR3 nucleotides are TGTGCCTGGAGTCCGTCAGACAGGGAAGCTTTCTTT. It codes for CAWSPSDREAFF.

This clonotype was seen repeatedly, ten times or more. This rearrangement joins TRBV6-5 to TRBJ1-1; 7 nucleotides align to TRBD1. CDR1 is MNHEY and CDR2 is SVGAGI in the germline V gene. CDR3 length: 14 residues. V was clipped by 8 bases and J by 4 bases; unmatched bases: 10. This CDR3 is CASYDRAFGTEAFF. In DNA form, the CDR3 reads TGTGCCAGCTACGACAGGGCCTTTGGCACTGAAGCTTTCTTT.